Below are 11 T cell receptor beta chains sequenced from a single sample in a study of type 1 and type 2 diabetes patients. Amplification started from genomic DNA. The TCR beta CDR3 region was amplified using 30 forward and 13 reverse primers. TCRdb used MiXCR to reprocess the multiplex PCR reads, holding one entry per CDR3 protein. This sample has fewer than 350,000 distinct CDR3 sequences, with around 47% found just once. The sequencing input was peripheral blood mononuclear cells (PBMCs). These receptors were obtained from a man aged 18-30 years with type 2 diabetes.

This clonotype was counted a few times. CDR3 coding DNA: TGTGCCAGCAGCTTAGTGGGGGGGGGGACAACTAACTATGGCTACACCTTC. Its translation is CASSLVGGGTTNYGYTF. This chain links TRBV11-2 with TRBJ1-2; D is perhaps TRBD1 (6 bases). The V end lost 1 base, the J end lost 0 bases, and 15 bases lay between the germline ends. Germline CDR1 SGHAT, CDR2 FQNNGV. The CDR3 covers 17 residues.

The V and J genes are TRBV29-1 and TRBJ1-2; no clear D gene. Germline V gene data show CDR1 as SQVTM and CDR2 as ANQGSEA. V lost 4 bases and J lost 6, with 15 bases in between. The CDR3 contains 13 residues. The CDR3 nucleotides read TGCAGCGTTGTTCTGGGTTCCCCCGATGGCTACACCTTC. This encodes CSVVLGSPDGYTF.

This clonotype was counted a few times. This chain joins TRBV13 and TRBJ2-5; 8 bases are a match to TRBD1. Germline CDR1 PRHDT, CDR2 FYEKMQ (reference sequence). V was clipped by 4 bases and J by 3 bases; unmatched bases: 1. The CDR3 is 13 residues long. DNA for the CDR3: TGTGCCAGCAGCTGGGGACAGGAAGAGACCCAGTACTTC. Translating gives CASSWGQEETQYF.

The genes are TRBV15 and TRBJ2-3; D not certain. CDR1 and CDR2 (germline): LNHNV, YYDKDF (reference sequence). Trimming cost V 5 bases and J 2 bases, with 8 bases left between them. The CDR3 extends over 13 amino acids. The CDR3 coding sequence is TGTGCCACCAGCCAACCATTCACAGATACGCAGTATTTT. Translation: CATSQPFTDTQYF.

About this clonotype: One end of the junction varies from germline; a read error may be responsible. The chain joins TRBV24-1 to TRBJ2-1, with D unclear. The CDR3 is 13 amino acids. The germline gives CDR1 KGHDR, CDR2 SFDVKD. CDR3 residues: CATSDFSDNEQFF. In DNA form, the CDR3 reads TGTGCCACCAGTGATTTCTCCGACAATGAGCAGTTCTTC.

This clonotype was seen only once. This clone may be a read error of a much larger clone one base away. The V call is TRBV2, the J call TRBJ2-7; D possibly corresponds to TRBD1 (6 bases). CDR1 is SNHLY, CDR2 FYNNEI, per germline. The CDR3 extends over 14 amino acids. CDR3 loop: CASKDKGGPYEQCF. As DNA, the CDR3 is TGTGCCAGCAAGGACAAAGGGGGACCCTACGAGCAGTGCTTC.

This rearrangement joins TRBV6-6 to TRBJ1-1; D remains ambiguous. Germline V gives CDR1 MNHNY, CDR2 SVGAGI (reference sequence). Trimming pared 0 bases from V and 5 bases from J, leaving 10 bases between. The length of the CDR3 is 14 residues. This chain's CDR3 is CASSYSGGRTEAFF. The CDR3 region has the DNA TGTGCCAGCAGTTACTCTGGTGGTCGGACTGAAGCTTTCTTT.

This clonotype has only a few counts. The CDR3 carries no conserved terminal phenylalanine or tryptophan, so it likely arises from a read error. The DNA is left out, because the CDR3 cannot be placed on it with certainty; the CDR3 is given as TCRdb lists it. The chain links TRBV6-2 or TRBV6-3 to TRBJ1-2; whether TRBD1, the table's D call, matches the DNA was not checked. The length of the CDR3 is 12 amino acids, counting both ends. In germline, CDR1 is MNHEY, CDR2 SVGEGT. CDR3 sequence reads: CASKGSQGHPMI.

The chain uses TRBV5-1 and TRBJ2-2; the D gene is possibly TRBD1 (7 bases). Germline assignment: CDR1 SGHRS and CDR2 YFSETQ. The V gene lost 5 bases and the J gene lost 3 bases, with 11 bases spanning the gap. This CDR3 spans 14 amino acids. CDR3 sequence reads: CASREGQYTGELFF. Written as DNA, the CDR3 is TGCGCCAGCAGGGAGGGACAGTACACCGGGGAGCTGTTTTTT.

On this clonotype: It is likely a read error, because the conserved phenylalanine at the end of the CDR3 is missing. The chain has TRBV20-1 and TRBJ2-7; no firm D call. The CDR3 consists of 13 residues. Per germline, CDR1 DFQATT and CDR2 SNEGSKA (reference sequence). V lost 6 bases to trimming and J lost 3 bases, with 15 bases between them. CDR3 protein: CSAGFSGSYEQYL. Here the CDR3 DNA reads TGCAGTGCGGGGTTCAGTGGTAGCTACGAGCAGTACCTC.

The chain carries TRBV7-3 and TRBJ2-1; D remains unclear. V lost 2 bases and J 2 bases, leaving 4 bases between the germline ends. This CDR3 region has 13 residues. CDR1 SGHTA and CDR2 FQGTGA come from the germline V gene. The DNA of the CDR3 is TGTGCCAGCAGCTTAGCCCCCTACAATGAGCAGTTCTTC. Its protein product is CASSLAPYNEQFF.